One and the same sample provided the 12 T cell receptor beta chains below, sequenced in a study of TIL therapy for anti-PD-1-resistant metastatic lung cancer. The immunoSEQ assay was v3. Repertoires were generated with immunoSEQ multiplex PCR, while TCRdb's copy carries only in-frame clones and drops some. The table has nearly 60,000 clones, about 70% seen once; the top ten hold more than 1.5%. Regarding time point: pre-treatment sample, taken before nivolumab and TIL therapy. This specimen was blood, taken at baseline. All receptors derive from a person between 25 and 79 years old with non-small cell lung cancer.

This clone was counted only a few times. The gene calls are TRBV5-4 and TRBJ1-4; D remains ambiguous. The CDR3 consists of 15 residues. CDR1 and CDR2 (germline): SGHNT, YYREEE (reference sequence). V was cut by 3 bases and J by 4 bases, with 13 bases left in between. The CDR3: CASSSNRAVNEKLFF. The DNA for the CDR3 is TGTGCCAGCAGCTCAAACAGAGCTGTTAATGAAAAACTGTTTTTT.

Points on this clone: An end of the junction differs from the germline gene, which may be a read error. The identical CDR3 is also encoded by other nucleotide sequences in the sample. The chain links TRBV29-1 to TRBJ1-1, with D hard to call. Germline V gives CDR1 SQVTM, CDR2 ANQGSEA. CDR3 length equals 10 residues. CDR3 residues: CSVGVIEAFF. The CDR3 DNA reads TGTAGCGTTGGTGTGATAGAAGCTTTCTTT.

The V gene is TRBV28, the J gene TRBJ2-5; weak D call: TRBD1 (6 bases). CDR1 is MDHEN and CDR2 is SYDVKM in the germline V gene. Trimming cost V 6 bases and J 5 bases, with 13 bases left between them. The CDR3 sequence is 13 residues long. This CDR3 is CASRGAGWETQYF. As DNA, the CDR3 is TGTGCCAGCAGGGGGGCGGGTTGGGAGACCCAGTACTTC.

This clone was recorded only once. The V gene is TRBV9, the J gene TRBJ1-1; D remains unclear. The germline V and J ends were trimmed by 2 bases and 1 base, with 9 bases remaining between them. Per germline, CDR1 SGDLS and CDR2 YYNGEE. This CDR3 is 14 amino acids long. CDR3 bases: TGTGCCAGCAGCGTTAGTGGGCAGAACACTGAAGCTTTCTTT. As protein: CASSVSGQNTEAFF.

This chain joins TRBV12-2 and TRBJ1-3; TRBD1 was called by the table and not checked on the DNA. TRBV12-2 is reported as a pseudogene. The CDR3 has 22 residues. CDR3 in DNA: TGTGCAAGTCGCTTAGCGAACAGCCGCTCTCTGGAAACACCATCCGCGGGAAACACCATATATTTT. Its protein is CASRLANSRSLETPSAGNTIYF.

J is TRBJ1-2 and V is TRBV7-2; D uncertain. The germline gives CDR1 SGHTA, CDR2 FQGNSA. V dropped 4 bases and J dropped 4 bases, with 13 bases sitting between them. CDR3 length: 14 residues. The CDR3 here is CASSYTLGGYGYTF. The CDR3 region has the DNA TGTGCCAGCAGCTACACGTTGGGCGGCTATGGCTACACCTTC.

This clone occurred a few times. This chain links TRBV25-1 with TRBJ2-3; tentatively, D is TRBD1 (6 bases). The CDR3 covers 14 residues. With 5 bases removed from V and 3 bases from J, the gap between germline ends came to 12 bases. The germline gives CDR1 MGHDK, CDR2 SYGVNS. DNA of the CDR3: TGTGCCAGCAGTCGCCTTCAGGGGACAGATACGCAGTATTTT. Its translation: CASSRLQGTDTQYF.

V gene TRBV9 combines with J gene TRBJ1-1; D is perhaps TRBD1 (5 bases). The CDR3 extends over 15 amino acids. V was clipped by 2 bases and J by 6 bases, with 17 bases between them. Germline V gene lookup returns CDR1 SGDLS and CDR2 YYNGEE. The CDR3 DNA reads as TGTGCCAGCAGCGTCGGGGGACCTTCAATCCCTGAAGCTTTCTTT. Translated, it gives CASSVGGPSIPEAFF.

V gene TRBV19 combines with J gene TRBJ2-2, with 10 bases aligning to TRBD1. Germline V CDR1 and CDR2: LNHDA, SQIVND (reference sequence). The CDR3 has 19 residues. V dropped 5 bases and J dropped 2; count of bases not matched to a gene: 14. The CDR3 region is CASSRYSPDRGYNTGELFF. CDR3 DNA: TGTGCCAGTAGTCGATACTCCCCGGACAGGGGGTATAACACCGGGGAGCTGTTTTTT.

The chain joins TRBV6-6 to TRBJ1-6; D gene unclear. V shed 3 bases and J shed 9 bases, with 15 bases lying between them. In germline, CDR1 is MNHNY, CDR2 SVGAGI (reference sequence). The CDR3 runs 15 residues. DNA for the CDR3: TGTGCCAGCAGTTATCTCGGGCAGGACCTTTCACCCCTCCACTTT. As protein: CASSYLGQDLSPLHF.

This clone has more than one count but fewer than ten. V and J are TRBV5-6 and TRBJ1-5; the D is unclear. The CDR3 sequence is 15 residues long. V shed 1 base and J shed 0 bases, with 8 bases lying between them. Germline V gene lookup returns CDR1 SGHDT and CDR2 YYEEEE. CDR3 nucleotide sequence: TGTGCCAGCAGCTTGAAGGGTATTAGCAATCAGCCCCAGCATTTT. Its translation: CASSLKGISNQPQHF.

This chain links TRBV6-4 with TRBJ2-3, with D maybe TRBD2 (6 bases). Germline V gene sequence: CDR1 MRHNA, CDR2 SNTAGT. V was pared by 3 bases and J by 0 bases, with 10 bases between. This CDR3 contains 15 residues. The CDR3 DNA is TGTGCCAGCAGTGAAGGAGGGGCCAGCACAGATACGCAGTATTTT. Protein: CASSEGGASTDTQYF.